This T cell receptor beta chain was retrieved from a study of blood T cell repertoires in COVID-19 (dated by TCRdb to 2018 to 2020). As for the study more broadly: The collaborator samples originated in the United States, Italy and Spain and spanned the acute and convalescent phases of COVID-19. The repertoires were made available in a free public database intended to serve as a resource for research on the immune response to SARS-CoV-2. A de-identified subject ID, COVID-19 status, age in years and sex were almost always included in the sample metadata. The dataset comprised deeply sampled blood TCRbeta repertoires from subjects exposed to, actively infected with, or recovered from COVID-19. The material from the prospective study consisted of cDNA or gDNA derived from T cells, B-cell-depleted T cells, or PBMCs. Where available, HLA class I and class II types were obtained from metadata supplied by the sample provider rather than from assay-based typing. Samples were obtained from the ongoing ImmuneRACE study (first 160 participants) and from some 1,200 subjects provided by 6 global collaborators. Summary of the overall study and its limitations: How much clinical and demographic metadata was included differed by source and by participant, and the metadata was provided uncurated.

A word on this clone: There is no known antigen for this receptor. Base qualities are not recorded, but no much larger clone differs from it by a single base.

TCRbeta CDR3 regions were amplified from genomic DNA by means of the immunoSEQ Assay, a bias-controlled multiplex PCR. The study's own analysis went as follows. Within the assay, amplification of reference gene primers was used to estimate how many nucleated cells each sample contained. Sequence reads were collapsed and filtered to measure the absolute abundance of every unique TCRbeta CDR3 rearrangement. For each sample, productive Simpson clonality was calculated as the square root of Simpson's diversity index over productive rearrangements. As stored in TCRdb, this immuneACCESS dataset retains in-frame rearrangements with V and J assigned. A fraction of the clones does not appear; measured against another copy, unresolved V genes explain less than half of the discrepancy, and the remainder lacks a known reason. V, J and clone size reflect that table, while D and trimming were determined from the DNA. Counted in this sample were 350,000 to 550,000 clones; around 89% of them appeared once. The top ten clones comprise roughly 1.1% of the sample.

From its cysteine to its phenylalanine, the CDR3 spans 17 amino acids. Of all the DNA, just the CDR3 is kept, 51 bases in frame from base 1. The CDR1 and CDR2 encoded by the germline V gene (reference sequence) are MNHEY and SMNVEV. V trim: 3 bases; J trim: 1 base; unmatched bases: 10. Participants in the prospective study were aged roughly 18 to 100 years, lived in under 30 United States geographic areas, and enrolled through a virtual design. Cohort assignment in the prospective study relied on participant-reported clinical history from a screening survey and a study questionnaire. For ImmuneRACE Cohort 3, a participant was defined as recovered based on two consecutive negative NP/OP PCR tests, clearance by a healthcare professional, or resolution of symptoms. In the prospective study, mobile phlebotomists collected whole blood, serum and a nasopharyngeal or oropharyngeal swab from each participant. Additional blood draws and questionnaires over a roughly two-month period could optionally be provided by prospective study participants. Prospective study blood samples were shipped either frozen or at room temperature before DNA extraction.

What was sequenced was PBMCs or T cells enriched from blood (not recorded which). This receptor was obtained from a man aged 30-40 years who had recovered from COVID-19. This sequence uses TRBV27 and TRBJ1-2, with 8 junctional bases fitting TRBD1. Here the CDR3 is given as CASSLHRGTPFNYGYTF. The nucleotide sequence is TGTGCCAGCAGTTTGCACAGGGGGACCCCCTTTAACTATGGCTACACCTTC.